These 30 T cell receptor beta chains came from one sample sequenced in a study of CD8 T cells in ankylosing spondylitis. A single record per CDR3 protein comes from TCRdb applying MiXCR to the 5' RACE reads. The sample lists 250,000 to 400,000 distinct CDR3 sequences, 9.5% to 13% occurring once. The sequenced sample was blood, either unsorted or a sorted T cell fraction (not recorded which). Receptors were obtained from a female donor with ankylosing spondylitis or in good health (not recorded which).

This clonotype was detected ten times or more. The chain couples TRBV18 to TRBJ1-2; a possible D gene is TRBD1 (5 bases). The germline V and J ends were trimmed by 3 bases and 4 bases, with 9 bases remaining between them. The CDR3 length is 13 residues. CDR1 and CDR2 (germline): KGHSH, LQKENI. In DNA, the CDR3 is TGTGCCAGCTCACCCCAGGGCACCTATGGCTACACCTTC. It specifies CASSPQGTYGYTF.

The chain is built from TRBV10-3 and TRBJ2-5; D could derive from TRBD1 or TRBD2 (5 bases each). The CDR3 runs to 13 residues. Between the trimmed V and J ends, which lost 11 bases and 5 bases, there was a span of 18 bases. Germline CDR1 is ENHRY and CDR2 is SYGVKD. CDR3: CAASPGSYETQYF. The CDR3 nucleotides are TGTGCCGCCTCTCCAGGGAGTTACGAGACCCAGTACTTC.

As for this clonotype: A single base separates this from a much larger clone, so it may be a read error. This chain uses TRBV9 with TRBJ2-1; 8 nucleotides line up with TRBD1. V lost 2 bases to trimming and J lost 11 bases; unmatched junction nucleotides: 12. This CDR3 has 15 residues. Looked up from germline, CDR1 is SGDLS and CDR2 is YYNGEE. CDR3 bases: TGTGCCAGCAGCGTCTCCTCAGGGGGCTTGGATAAGCAGTTCTTC. It codes for CASSVSSGGLDKQFF.

This clonotype was seen ten or more times. J is TRBJ2-2 and V is TRBV5-1, with D perhaps matching TRBD1 (5 bases). Germline V gene sequence: CDR1 SGHRS, CDR2 YFSETQ. Trimming removed 6 bases from V and 2 bases from J, with 14 bases in between. The CDR3 loop spans 15 amino acids. CDR3 nucleotides: TGCGCCAGCATTGACAGCCCAAAAAACACCGGGGAGCTGTTTTTT. Its protein product is CASIDSPKNTGELFF.

This clonotype was picked up many times. This chain joins TRBV25-1 and TRBJ2-6; D is unresolved. With 1 base removed from V and 0 bases from J, the gap between germline ends came to 13 bases. Germline V gene data show CDR1 as MGHDK and CDR2 as SYGVNS. This CDR3 comprises 18 residues. The DNA of the CDR3 is TGTGCCAGCAGTGAATCGAATCAGTCTCTCTCTGGGGCCAACGTCCTGACTTTC. Translated, it gives CASSESNQSLSGANVLTF.

This clonotype has just a few counts. V usage is TRBV5-1 and J usage is TRBJ2-2, with 7 bases identical to TRBD2. With 1 base clipped from V and 1 base from J, the junction kept 7 bases outside the gene matches. The germline V gene encodes CDR1 SGHRS and CDR2 YFSETQ. This CDR3 is built from 17 residues. CDR3 residues: CASSLRSLAVNTGELFF. The CDR3 region has the DNA TGCGCCAGCAGCTTGAGGTCTCTAGCGGTGAACACCGGGGAGCTGTTTTTT. Drawing the rest from reference TRBV5-1 and TRBJ2-2, the complete variable domain is KAGVTQTPRYLIKTRGQQVTLSCSPISGHRSVSWYQQTPGQGLQFLFEYFSETQRNKGNFPGRFSGRQFSNSRSEMNVSTLELGDSALYLCASSLRSLAVNTGELFFGEGSRLTVL.

This clonotype was seen ten or more times. The chain links TRBV24-1 to TRBJ2-6; TRBD1 is a possible D gene (6 bases). This CDR3 region has 15 residues. The germline V and J ends were trimmed by 5 bases and 4 bases, with 11 bases remaining between them. CDR1 KGHDR and CDR2 SFDVKD come from the germline V gene. CDR3 protein: CATSAGTLGANVLTF. The CDR3 nucleotides read TGTGCCACCAGTGCCGGGACATTAGGGGCCAACGTCCTGACTTTC.

This rearrangement joins TRBV20-1 to TRBJ2-5; 8 bases are shared with TRBD2. Unmatched junction bases numbered 6, after V lost 0 bases and J lost 3 bases. Germline values: CDR1 DFQATT, CDR2 SNEGSKA (reference sequence). The CDR3 consists of 15 residues. The CDR3 sequence is CSARELRAGEETQYF. The DNA of the CDR3 is TGCAGTGCTAGAGAGCTCCGAGCGGGAGAAGAGACCCAGTACTTC.

The chain links TRBV6-5 to TRBJ1-1, with D uncertain. Germline-derived CDR1 and CDR2 are MNHEY and SVGAGI. The germline V and J ends were trimmed by 9 bases and 2 bases, with 7 bases remaining between them. The CDR3 runs to 11 residues. The CDR3 DNA reads TGTGCCAGTGGTACAAACACTGAAGCTTTCTTT. This translates into CASGTNTEAFF.

This chain joins TRBV28 and TRBJ2-5; possible D gene TRBD2, 6 bases. Germline CDR1 MDHEN, CDR2 SYDVKM. This CDR3 contains 15 residues. Trimming left V 3 bases short and J 5 bases short, with 16 bases between. CDR3 in DNA: TGTGCCAGCAGTTTTGTGGGGGGAGGTGGGGAGACCCAGTACTTC. As protein: CASSFVGGGGETQYF.

This clonotype was seen only a few times. The V gene is TRBV5-1, the J gene TRBJ2-4; D possibly corresponds to TRBD1 (6 bases). The CDR3 consists of 16 residues. CDR1 and CDR2 from the germline V gene are SGHRS and YFSETQ. V was trimmed by 4 bases and J by 1 base, leaving 15 bases between them. The CDR3 region is CASSPPNREAKNIQYF. CDR3 coding DNA: TGCGCCAGCAGCCCCCCCAACAGGGAGGCCAAAAACATTCAGTACTTC.

To note about this clonotype: A read error may be the cause here, since a much bigger clone is one base away. V is TRBV20-1 and J is TRBJ1-1, with 7 bases that match TRBD1. The CDR3 runs 14 residues. Germline assignment: CDR1 DFQATT and CDR2 SNEGSKA (reference sequence). V trimming: 3 bases; J trimming: 2 bases; junction bases outside the gene matches: 6. CDR3 sequence reads: CSASGNRGNTEAFF. CDR3 sequence (DNA): TGCAGTGCTAGTGGAAACAGGGGAAACACTGAAGCTTTCTTT.

This clonotype was detected ten times or more. CDR3: CASSQVLTSTYEQYF. The DNA of the CDR3 is TGCGCCAGCAGCCAAGTCCTGACAAGCACATACGAGCAGTACTTC. The rearrangement links TRBV4-1 to TRBJ2-7, with D uncertain. There are 15 residues in the CDR3. V shed 1 base and J shed 4 bases, with 14 bases lying between them. CDR1 MGHRA and CDR2 YSYEKL come from the germline V gene.

This clonotype was seen ten or more times. The rearrangement links TRBV20-1 to TRBJ2-2, with TRBD1 as a possible D gene (5 bases). The CDR3 is 13 amino acids. With 3 bases removed from V and 5 bases from J, the gap between germline ends came to 10 bases. Germline V gene data show CDR1 as DFQATT and CDR2 as SNEGSKA (reference sequence). In DNA form, the CDR3 reads TGCAGTGCTAGCTCAGCAGGGACCGGGGAGCTGTTTTTT. Its translation: CSASSAGTGELFF.

In its sample, this clonotype was seen many times. CDR3 DNA: TGCGCCAGCAGCGTGGGCGAGATCCTTATCAATGAGCAGTTCTTC. This sequence encodes CASSVGEILINEQFF. The chain employs TRBV5-1 and TRBJ2-1; no reliable D call. The CDR3 has 15 residues. Germline CDR1 and CDR2: SGHRS and YFSETQ. V was pared by 4 bases and J by 6 bases, with 17 bases between.

The V gene is TRBV7-3, the J gene TRBJ2-2; D is unresolved. The CDR3 loop spans 14 amino acids. Trimming took 3 bases from V and 2 from J, leaving 7 bases between them. Germline loops: CDR1 SGHTA, CDR2 FQGTGA. The CDR3 nucleotides read TGTGCCAGCAGCTTTGGACCAAACACCGGGGAGCTGTTTTTT. This gives the protein CASSFGPNTGELFF.

This clonotype was seen only a few times. The V and J genes are TRBV21-1 and TRBJ2-7; TRBD2, the table's D call, lacks a check against the DNA. TRBV21-1 is shown as a pseudogene. The CDR3 totals 16 residues. This CDR3 reads CASRPPTSGKHYEQYF. The CDR3 nucleotides are TGTGCCAGCAGACCACCGACTAGCGGGAAACACTACGAGCAGTACTTC.

This clonotype came up a few times. The rearrangement uses TRBV5-1 and TRBJ1-1, with 12 bases matching TRBD1. The CDR3 extends over 16 amino acids. The V gene end was trimmed by 4 bases and the J gene end by 5 bases; junction bases not matched to a gene: 9. Germline V gene sequence: CDR1 SGHRS, CDR2 YFSETQ. The CDR3 spells CASSPGTGGGGTEAFF. CDR3 sequence (DNA): TGCGCCAGCAGCCCCGGGACAGGGGGCGGGGGTACTGAAGCTTTCTTT. Variable domain in full (rest from reference TRBV5-1 and TRBJ1-1): KAGVTQTPRYLIKTRGQQVTLSCSPISGHRSVSWYQQTPGQGLQFLFEYFSETQRNKGNFPGRFSGRQFSNSRSEMNVSTLELGDSALYLCASSPGTGGGGTEAFFGQGTRLTVV.

This clonotype was seen ten or more times. The chain couples TRBV4-2 to TRBJ2-3; D call uncertain. Germline loops: CDR1 LGHNA, CDR2 YNFKEQ. Trimming shortened V by 0 bases and J by 2 bases, and 15 bases separated the two germline ends. CDR3 length: 17 residues. The CDR3 sequence: CASSQEGTVIYTDTQYF. The DNA for the CDR3 is TGTGCCAGCAGCCAAGAGGGTACTGTGATATACACAGATACGCAGTATTTT.

At least ten counts were recorded for this clonotype. V is TRBV20-1 and J is TRBJ2-3, with D maybe TRBD2 (6 bases). CDR1 and CDR2 (germline): DFQATT, SNEGSKA (reference sequence). The CDR3 is 13 amino acids. V gave up 1 base and J gave up 1 base, with 6 bases separating them. Here the CDR3 reads CSARVAGTDTQYF. DNA of the CDR3: TGCAGTGCTAGAGTAGCGGGCACAGATACGCAGTATTTT.

This clonotype was observed many times. The gene calls are TRBV20-1 and TRBJ2-1, with 7 positions matching TRBD2. This CDR3 has 15 amino acids. Germline V gene data show CDR1 as DFQATT and CDR2 as SNEGSKA (reference sequence). Trimming took 6 bases from V and 0 from J; bases not matched to a gene: 8. DNA of the CDR3: TGCAGTGCCAGGTGGGGGGGTCGCTCCTACAATGAGCAGTTCTTC. Its translation is CSARWGGRSYNEQFF.

This clonotype showed up many times. The chain couples TRBV20-1 to TRBJ2-7; the match to TRBD2 covers 16 bases. Trimming at V came to 3 bases and at J to 2 bases, leaving 7 bases not matched to a gene. From germline, CDR1 is DFQATT and CDR2 SNEGSKA (reference sequence). The CDR3 has 17 residues. This CDR3 is CSASKPGLAGGTYEQYF. Written as DNA, the CDR3 is TGCAGTGCTAGTAAACCGGGACTAGCGGGGGGGACCTACGAGCAGTACTTC.

This clonotype was found many times. The chain joins TRBV5-1 to TRBJ2-1; D not resolved. Trimming pared 1 base from V and 4 bases from J, leaving 21 bases between. The CDR3 runs to 18 residues. Germline CDR1 SGHRS, CDR2 YFSETQ. CDR3 nucleotide sequence: TGCGCCAGCAGCTTGTGGGTTAACTCTGGTGGGATTTACAATGAGCAGTTCTTC. Protein product: CASSLWVNSGGIYNEQFF.

The J gene is TRBJ1-4, the V gene TRBV18; D may be TRBD1 (6 bases). Trimming removed 4 bases at V and 2 bases at J, with 14 bases between. Germline CDR1 reads KGHSH; CDR2 reads LQKENI. CDR3 length: 16 residues. The CDR3 sequence is CASSRQESLTNEKLFF. For the CDR3, the DNA is TGTGCCAGCTCACGACAGGAAAGCCTCACTAATGAAAAACTGTTTTTT.

In regard to this clonotype: The DNA is omitted, as the CDR3 cannot be located on it reliably, and the CDR3 follows TCRdb's listing. The rearrangement uses TRBV21-1 and TRBJ1-3; the D segment call TRBD1 is taken from the table without a DNA check. TRBV21-1 is a listed pseudogene. Counting both end residues, the CDR3 totals 18 amino acids. Here the CDR3 reads CASSKATGGFGSGNTIYF.

There are many counts of this clonotype. V gene TRBV20-1 combines with J gene TRBJ2-1, with 14 bases lining up with TRBD2. This CDR3 is built from 17 residues. Trimming removed 1 base from V and 0 bases from J; junction bases left unmatched: 2. In germline, CDR1 is DFQATT, CDR2 SNEGSKA (reference sequence). The CDR3, as DNA: TGCAGTGCTAGAGCCGGGACTAGCGGGAGCTCCTACAATGAGCAGTTCTTC. It codes for CSARAGTSGSSYNEQFF.

At least ten counts were recorded for this clonotype. The chain has TRBV29-1 and TRBJ2-7, with TRBD2 matching 11 bases. Germline V gives CDR1 SQVTM, CDR2 ANQGSEA. The CDR3 covers 12 residues. J was trimmed by 7 bases and V by 4 bases; bases with no gene match: 3. The CDR3 nucleotides read TGCAGCGTTGTAGCGGGAGGGAGTGAGCAGTACTTC. Translating gives CSVVAGGSEQYF.

This clonotype was observed at least ten times. The chain has TRBV5-1 and TRBJ2-2; weak D call: TRBD2 (6 bases). The CDR3 is made up of 16 amino acids. The V gene lost 4 bases and the J gene lost 5 bases, with 18 bases spanning the gap. Germline CDR1 SGHRS, CDR2 YFSETQ. The CDR3 is CASSKGGAAFTGELFF. The DNA of the CDR3 is TGCGCCAGCAGCAAGGGCGGGGCAGCCTTTACCGGGGAGCTGTTTTTT.

The gene calls are TRBV12-3 or TRBV12-4 and TRBJ1-1, with D perhaps matching TRBD1 (5 bases). Trimming took off 7 bases at V and 1 base at J, with 22 bases between the two ends. CDR3 size: 17 residues. The CDR3 DNA is TGTGCCAGCATTCTCAGGGTGTCGAGGGGTTGGAACACTGAAGCTTTCTTT. It translates to CASILRVSRGWNTEAFF.

This clonotype was counted between two and nine times. CDR3 residues: CSASRPQDHITGELFF. The CDR3, as DNA: TGCAGTGCTTCAAGGCCCCAGGACCACATCACCGGGGAGCTGTTTTTT. The chain is built from TRBV20-1 and TRBJ2-2; D not resolved. V lost 5 bases to trimming and J lost 4 bases, with 20 bases between them. The germline V gene has CDR1 DFQATT and CDR2 SNEGSKA (reference sequence). This CDR3 contains 16 residues.